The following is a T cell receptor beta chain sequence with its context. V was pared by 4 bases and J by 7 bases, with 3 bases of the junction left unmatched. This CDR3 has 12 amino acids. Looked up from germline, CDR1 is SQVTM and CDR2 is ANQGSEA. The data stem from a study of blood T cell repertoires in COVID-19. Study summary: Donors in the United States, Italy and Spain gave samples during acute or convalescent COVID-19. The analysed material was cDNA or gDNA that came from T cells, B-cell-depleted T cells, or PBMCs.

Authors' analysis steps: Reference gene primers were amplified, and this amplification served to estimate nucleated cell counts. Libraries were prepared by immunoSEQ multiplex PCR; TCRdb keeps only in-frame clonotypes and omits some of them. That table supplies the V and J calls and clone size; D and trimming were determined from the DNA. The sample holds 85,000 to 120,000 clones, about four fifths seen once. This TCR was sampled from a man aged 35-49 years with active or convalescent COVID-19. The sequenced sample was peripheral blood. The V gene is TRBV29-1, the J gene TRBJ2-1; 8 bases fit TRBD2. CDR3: CSVGAGGNEQFF. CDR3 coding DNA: TGCAGCGTTGGGGCGGGGGGTAATGAGCAGTTCTTC.